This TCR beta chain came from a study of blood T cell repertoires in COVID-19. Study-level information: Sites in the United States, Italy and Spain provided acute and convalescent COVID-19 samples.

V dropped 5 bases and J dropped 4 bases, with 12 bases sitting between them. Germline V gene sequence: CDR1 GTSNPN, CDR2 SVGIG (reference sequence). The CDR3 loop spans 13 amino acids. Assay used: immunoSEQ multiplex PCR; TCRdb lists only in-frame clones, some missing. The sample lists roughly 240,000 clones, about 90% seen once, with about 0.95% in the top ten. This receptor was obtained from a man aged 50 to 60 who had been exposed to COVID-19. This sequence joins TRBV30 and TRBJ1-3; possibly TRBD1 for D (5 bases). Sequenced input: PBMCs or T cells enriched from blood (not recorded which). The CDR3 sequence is CAWVVGGGNTIYF. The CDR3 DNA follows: TGTGCCTGGGTGGTGGGGGGAGGAAACACCATATATTTT.